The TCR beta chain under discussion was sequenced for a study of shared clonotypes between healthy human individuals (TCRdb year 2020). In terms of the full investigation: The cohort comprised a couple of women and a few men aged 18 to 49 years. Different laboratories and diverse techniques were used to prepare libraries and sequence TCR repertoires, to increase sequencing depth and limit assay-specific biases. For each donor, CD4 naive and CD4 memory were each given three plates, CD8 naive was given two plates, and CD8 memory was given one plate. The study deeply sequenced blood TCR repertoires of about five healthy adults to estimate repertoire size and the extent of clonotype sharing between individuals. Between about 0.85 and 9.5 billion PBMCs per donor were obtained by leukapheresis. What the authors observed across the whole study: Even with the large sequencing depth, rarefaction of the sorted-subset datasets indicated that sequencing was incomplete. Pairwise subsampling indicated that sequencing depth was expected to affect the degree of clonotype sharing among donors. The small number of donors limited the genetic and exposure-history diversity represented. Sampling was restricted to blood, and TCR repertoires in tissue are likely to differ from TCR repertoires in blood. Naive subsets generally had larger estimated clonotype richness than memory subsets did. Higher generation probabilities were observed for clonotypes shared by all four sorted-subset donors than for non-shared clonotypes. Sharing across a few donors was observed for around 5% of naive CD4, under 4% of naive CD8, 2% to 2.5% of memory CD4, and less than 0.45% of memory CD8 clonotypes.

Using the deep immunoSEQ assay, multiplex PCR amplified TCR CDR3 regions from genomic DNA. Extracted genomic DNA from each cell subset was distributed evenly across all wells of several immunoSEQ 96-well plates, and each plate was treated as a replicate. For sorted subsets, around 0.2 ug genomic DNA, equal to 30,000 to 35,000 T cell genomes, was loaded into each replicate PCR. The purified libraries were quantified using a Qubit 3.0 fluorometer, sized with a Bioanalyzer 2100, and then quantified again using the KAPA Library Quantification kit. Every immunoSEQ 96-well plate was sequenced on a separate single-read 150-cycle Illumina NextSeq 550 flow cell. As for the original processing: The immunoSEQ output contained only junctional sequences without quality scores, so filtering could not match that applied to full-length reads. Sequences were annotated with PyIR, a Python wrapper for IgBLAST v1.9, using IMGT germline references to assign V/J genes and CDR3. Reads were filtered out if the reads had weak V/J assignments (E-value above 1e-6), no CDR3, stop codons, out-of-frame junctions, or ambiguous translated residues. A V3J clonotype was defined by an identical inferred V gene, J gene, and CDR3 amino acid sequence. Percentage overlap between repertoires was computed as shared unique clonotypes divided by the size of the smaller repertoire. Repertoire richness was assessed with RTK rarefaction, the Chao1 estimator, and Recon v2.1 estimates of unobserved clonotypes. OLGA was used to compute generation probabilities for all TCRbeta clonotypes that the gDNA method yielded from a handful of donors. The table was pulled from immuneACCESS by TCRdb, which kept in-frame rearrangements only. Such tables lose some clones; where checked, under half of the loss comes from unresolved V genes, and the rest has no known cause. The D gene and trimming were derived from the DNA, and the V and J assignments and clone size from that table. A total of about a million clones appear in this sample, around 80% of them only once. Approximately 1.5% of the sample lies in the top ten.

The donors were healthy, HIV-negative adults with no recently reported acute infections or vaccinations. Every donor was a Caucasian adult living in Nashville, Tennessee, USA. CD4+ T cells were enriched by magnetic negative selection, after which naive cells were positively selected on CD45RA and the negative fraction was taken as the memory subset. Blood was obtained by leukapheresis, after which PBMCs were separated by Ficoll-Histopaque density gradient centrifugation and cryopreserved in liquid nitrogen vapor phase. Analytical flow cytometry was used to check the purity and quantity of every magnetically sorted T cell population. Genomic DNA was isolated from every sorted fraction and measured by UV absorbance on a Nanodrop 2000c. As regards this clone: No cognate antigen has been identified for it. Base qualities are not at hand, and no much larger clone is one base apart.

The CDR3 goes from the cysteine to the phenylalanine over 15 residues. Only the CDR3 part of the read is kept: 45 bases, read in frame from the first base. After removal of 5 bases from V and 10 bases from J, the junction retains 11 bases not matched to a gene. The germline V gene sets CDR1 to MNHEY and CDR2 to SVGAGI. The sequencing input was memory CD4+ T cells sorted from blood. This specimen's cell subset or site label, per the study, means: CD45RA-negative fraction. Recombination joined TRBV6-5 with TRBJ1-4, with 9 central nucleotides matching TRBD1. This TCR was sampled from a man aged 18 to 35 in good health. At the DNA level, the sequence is TGTGCCAGCAGTCCGTCACCGGGACAGGGATTAAAACTGTTTTTT. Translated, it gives CASSPSPGQGLKLFF.